This entry features one T cell receptor beta chain sequence. The antigen this receptor binds is unknown. Base qualities are not provided; no much larger clone lies one nucleotide away. Library preparation used the immunoSEQ multiplex PCR assay. The multiplex PCR relied on a mix of 60 forward primers for TCR Vbeta segments and 13 reverse primers for TCR Jbeta segments. A multiplex PCR assay on genomic DNA amplified the CDR3 region of rearranged TCR beta genes. Amplified TCR beta libraries were sequenced as 87-base-pair reads on the Illumina HiSeq System. The paper's processing steps were these. Across the roughly 670 repertoires, a later analysis counted 80 million or so unique TCR beta chains, 8.5 million to 12 million of which were shared by at least two donors. Raw reads were error-corrected and collapsed into unique sequences by a nearest-neighbor algorithm in which closely related sequences were merged to remove PCR and sequencing errors. Alignment of CDR3 sequences to IMGT reference sequences was used to assign V, D and J gene segments. For a sequence to be retained, at least a six-nucleotide match to both a V gene segment and a J gene segment was required. Rearrangements were classified as productive when the CDR3 lacked stop codons and remained in frame with V and J, and all other rearrangements were classified as non-productive. CDR3 was defined by IMGT convention, running from the second conserved V-encoded cysteine to the conserved J-encoded phenylalanine. In an earlier analysis of approximately 500 of the donors, sequences lacking an unambiguous match to a single V gene segment were excluded. An earlier analysis of about 600 of the donors called V segments functional above 56.7% productive rearrangements and segregating when the between-donor standard deviation exceeded 5%. A statistical classification framework was developed to diagnose cytomegalovirus status using the catalog of TCR beta chain sequences. In a later analysis, V and J genes were assigned by comparing TCR nucleotide sequences against IMGT/GENE-DB human TR gene sequences. The TCRdist pipeline was used in a later analysis to assign CDR3 sequences and most-parsimonious VDJ recombination scenarios. In a later analysis, each TCR beta chain was defined by its CDR3 amino acid sequence together with its V-gene family, and reads lacking a unique V-gene family were excluded. To address suspected cross-contamination and a sequencing artifact, a later analysis removed under 600 highly shared, low-generation-probability nucleotide sequences. In a later analysis, a clonal expansion index was calculated for each public chain from normalized within-repertoire ranks of inferred template counts. In a later analysis, generation probabilities were computed with a VDJ recombination model fitted to out-of-frame rearrangements, and the resulting probabilities were checked against IGoR. In a later analysis, TCR-TCR, TCR-HLA and TCR-CMV co-occurrence was scored with hypergeometric tests, and a repertoire-size bias correction was applied to TCR pairs. To estimate false discovery rates, a later analysis permuted the HLA or CMV assignments 20 times. In a later analysis, co-occurring TCRs were grouped using DBSCAN, with TCRdist sequence similarity added in when clustering inside HLA-allele-positive subsets. Repertoires with fewer than 30,000 or more than 120,000 public chains were left out of co-occurrence clustering, as were five repertoires with anomalous nucleotide sharing. TCRdb carries this immuneACCESS record with in-frame sequences only. Its versions omit some clonotypes, under half of them owing to an unresolved V gene in the studies checked, with the rest unexplained. From that table come the V and J calls and clone size; the DNA was used to work out D and trimming. A total of fewer than 200,000 clones appear in this sample, roughly 80% of them only once. The ten most abundant clones make up more than 3.5% of the sample.

The cohort comprised hundreds of healthy bone marrow donors. All cohort members were sampled while nominally healthy, although unrecorded immune exposures were likely present. The donor tested CMV seropositive and was one of the 289 seropositive cohort members. Every donor gave a peripheral blood sample, and the peripheral blood mononuclear cells from that sample were used for TCR beta sequencing. The Qiagen DNeasy Blood Extraction Kit was used to extract genomic DNA from the blood cell samples. The data derive from a study of cytomegalovirus exposure and HLA in healthy donors (TCRdb year 2017). As for the study more broadly: An earlier analysis of some 620 of the donors reported about 280 Gb of sequence data and 117 million unique TCR beta sequences obtained from around 180 million T cells. On average, roughly 240,000 unique TCR beta nucleotide sequences were sequenced per donor among 398 genotyped donors of the cohort, with about 19% of those sequences being non-productive. Donor age, sex, ethnicity and CMV serostatus were collected together with the repertoire data. The number of typed donors differed by locus: roughly 620-640 for A, B, C, DRB1 and DQB1; 500 to 550 for DQA1; around 580 for DPA1; and about 450 for DPB1. Five DR-DQ haplotypes were treated as single units for association and clustering because of strong linkage in the cohort. The study combined high-throughput TCR immunosequencing, statistical association of individual TCRs with disease status, and machine learning to predict cytomegalovirus infection status. An earlier analysis of 450 to 750 of the donors used high-throughput TCR beta sequencing to judge whether each TCR beta V gene segment behaved as functional or pseudogenic. The study profiled the T cell repertoires of 500 to 800 subjects by immunosequencing and related them to cytomegalovirus serostatus. Class I and class II HLA loci were covered by the typing at four-digit resolution. Every repertoire in the discovery cohort had been generated on one and the same sequencing platform. Rather than using new phenotypic data, the later analysis identified candidate immune exposures from TCR beta sequences and from how often those sequences occurred across donors. A separate validation cohort of over 95 different subjects was used in addition to the roughly 670-subject first cohort. Genome-wide SNP genotypes for about 65% of the 666 donors were used in a later genetic analysis, which treated that subset as a discovery cohort. An early release covering just under 650 HLA-typed donors comprised about 320 gigabases of sequencing data and around 85 million unique TCR sequences. The study aimed to test whether cataloging public T cell receptors could reveal signatures of past pathogen exposure. A later analysis re-examined previously published TCR beta repertoires from more than 600 donors and added high-resolution HLA genotyping to investigate patterns of TCR occurrence. Of the roughly 400 genotyped donors, roughly 80% fell in the genetic ancestry cluster associated with self-reported Caucasian donors.

Summary of the overall study and its limitations: Assigning TCR associations to individual alleles was difficult when HLA alleles, especially DR and DQ, strongly co-occurred. Across donors, most TCR sequences were observed very rarely, whereas some public TCRs were present in many individuals. A later genetic analysis associated a missense DCLRE1C variant with V-gene and J-gene trimming of TCR beta chains, and an independent cohort replicated the association. Immune exposure information for the cohort was limited to CMV serostatus. Sequencing depth was assumed to be roughly uniform across donors in the presence/absence analyses, though that assumption may not hold. A few of the identified cytomegalovirus-associated TCR beta chains were confirmed in vitro to be specific for cytomegalovirus antigens. A later analysis found that HLA-associated TCR beta chains were more clonally expanded and had lower generation probabilities than equally common non-associated chains. A further reported finding was that TCR beta sequences accurately predicted the HLA-A and HLA-B alleles for most subjects in the first cohort. The cohort was sequenced for TCR beta chains only, and without alpha or paired-chain data the features that could be detected were limited. In a later analysis, most CMV-associated TCR beta chains were found to appear HLA-restricted, with HLA associations seemingly driven largely by CMV exposure. Because counts were too low, roughly 18 rarely observed V segments, including chromosome 9 orphons, were left out of the earlier analysis of some 640 of the donors. In both the original and validation cohorts, the classifier was reported to diagnose cytomegalovirus status with high specificity and sensitivity. A cluster of highly shared sequence variants was judged likely to be a technical artifact of the sequencing pipeline. According to a later analysis, TCR association rates differed among HLA loci, with DRB1 alleles showing the most associated TCRs and HLA-C alleles showing the fewest. According to a later analysis, parvovirus B19, influenza, CMV and Epstein-Barr virus appeared linked to several top co-occurrence clusters. Broadly in line with IMGT annotations, most TCR beta V segments showed up in productive rearrangements about 90% or about 30% of the time in an earlier analysis of several hundred of the donors. The authors suggested that the approach could potentially be generalized to other disease states and immunological phenotypes. In a later genetic analysis, fewer N-insertions in productive TCRs were reported among donors in an Asian-associated ancestry cluster than the roughly 700-donor mean. A later analysis associated about 17,000 TCR beta sequences with specific HLA alleles at a false discovery rate of 0.05. The study gave a list of some 150 TCR beta chains associated with cytomegalovirus. HLA typing was unavailable for some donors at each locus, so association tests used only the typed subset. Correlated functional status among segregating V segments might reflect linkage disequilibrium, but an unknown experimental factor could not be ruled out.

The origin of this receptor is a man aged 30-40 years in good health and CMV-seropositive. The sequenced sample consisted of PBMCs.

The sequenced DNA is TGTGCCAGCAGCTTAGCCGGGGAGACCCAGTACTTC. Protein translation: CASSLAGETQYF. The chain was built from TRBV7-9 and TRBJ2-5; the D gene lacks a confident call. V and J lose 0 bases and 5 bases, and a span of 4 bases separates them. CDR3 length: 12 amino acids, cysteine to phenylalanine. The only DNA kept is the CDR3, 36 bases in frame from the first base. The germline V gene (reference sequence) supplies CDR1 SEHNR and CDR2 FQNEAQ.